Listed below are T cell receptor beta chains from one sample, sequenced in a study of breast tumors, draining lymph nodes, adjacent tissues. TCRdb processed the multiplex PCR reads anew with MiXCR; each CDR3 protein has one entry. The table records approximately 140,000 distinct CDR3 sequences, about 30% of them present only once. The sample was axillary lymph node tissue. The receptors were sampled from a female donor with breast cancer. Some clones in this sample may be carry-over from other donors' samples. Each CDR3 is given without its conserved first and last residue. Each record gives: V gene, J gene, CDR3 protein.

>TRBV20-1|TRBJ1-6
SAFRTGENSPLH
>TRBV27|TRBJ2-3
ASRSGTGFGTDTQY
>TRBV20-1|TRBJ2-3
SARGRLTDTQY
>TRBV29-1|TRBJ1-5
SVGASNQPQH
>TRBV20-1|TRBJ2-1
SATWGGYNEQF
>TRBV5-1|TRBJ2-3
ASSLEGATDTQY
>TRBV6-5|TRBJ2-1
ASSHIQGNEQF
>TRBV30|TRBJ1-1
AWSSDRATEAF
>TRBV6-6|TRBJ1-3
ASTTGEGGNTIY
>TRBV4-1|TRBJ1-1
ASSQVPRGGTEAF
>TRBV19|TRBJ2-5
ASSGRAGGRETQY
>TRBV9|TRBJ1-6
ASSANTGYHNYPLH
>TRBV18|TRBJ2-2
ASSPSGTNTGELF
>TRBV20-1|TRBJ2-3
SARARRGGRTDTQY
>TRBV20-1|TRBJ1-6
SALDSSYNSPLH
>TRBV7-2|TRBJ2-1
ASSLVGDRWGILF
>TRBV7-2|TRBJ2-3
ATRLAGGASTDTQY